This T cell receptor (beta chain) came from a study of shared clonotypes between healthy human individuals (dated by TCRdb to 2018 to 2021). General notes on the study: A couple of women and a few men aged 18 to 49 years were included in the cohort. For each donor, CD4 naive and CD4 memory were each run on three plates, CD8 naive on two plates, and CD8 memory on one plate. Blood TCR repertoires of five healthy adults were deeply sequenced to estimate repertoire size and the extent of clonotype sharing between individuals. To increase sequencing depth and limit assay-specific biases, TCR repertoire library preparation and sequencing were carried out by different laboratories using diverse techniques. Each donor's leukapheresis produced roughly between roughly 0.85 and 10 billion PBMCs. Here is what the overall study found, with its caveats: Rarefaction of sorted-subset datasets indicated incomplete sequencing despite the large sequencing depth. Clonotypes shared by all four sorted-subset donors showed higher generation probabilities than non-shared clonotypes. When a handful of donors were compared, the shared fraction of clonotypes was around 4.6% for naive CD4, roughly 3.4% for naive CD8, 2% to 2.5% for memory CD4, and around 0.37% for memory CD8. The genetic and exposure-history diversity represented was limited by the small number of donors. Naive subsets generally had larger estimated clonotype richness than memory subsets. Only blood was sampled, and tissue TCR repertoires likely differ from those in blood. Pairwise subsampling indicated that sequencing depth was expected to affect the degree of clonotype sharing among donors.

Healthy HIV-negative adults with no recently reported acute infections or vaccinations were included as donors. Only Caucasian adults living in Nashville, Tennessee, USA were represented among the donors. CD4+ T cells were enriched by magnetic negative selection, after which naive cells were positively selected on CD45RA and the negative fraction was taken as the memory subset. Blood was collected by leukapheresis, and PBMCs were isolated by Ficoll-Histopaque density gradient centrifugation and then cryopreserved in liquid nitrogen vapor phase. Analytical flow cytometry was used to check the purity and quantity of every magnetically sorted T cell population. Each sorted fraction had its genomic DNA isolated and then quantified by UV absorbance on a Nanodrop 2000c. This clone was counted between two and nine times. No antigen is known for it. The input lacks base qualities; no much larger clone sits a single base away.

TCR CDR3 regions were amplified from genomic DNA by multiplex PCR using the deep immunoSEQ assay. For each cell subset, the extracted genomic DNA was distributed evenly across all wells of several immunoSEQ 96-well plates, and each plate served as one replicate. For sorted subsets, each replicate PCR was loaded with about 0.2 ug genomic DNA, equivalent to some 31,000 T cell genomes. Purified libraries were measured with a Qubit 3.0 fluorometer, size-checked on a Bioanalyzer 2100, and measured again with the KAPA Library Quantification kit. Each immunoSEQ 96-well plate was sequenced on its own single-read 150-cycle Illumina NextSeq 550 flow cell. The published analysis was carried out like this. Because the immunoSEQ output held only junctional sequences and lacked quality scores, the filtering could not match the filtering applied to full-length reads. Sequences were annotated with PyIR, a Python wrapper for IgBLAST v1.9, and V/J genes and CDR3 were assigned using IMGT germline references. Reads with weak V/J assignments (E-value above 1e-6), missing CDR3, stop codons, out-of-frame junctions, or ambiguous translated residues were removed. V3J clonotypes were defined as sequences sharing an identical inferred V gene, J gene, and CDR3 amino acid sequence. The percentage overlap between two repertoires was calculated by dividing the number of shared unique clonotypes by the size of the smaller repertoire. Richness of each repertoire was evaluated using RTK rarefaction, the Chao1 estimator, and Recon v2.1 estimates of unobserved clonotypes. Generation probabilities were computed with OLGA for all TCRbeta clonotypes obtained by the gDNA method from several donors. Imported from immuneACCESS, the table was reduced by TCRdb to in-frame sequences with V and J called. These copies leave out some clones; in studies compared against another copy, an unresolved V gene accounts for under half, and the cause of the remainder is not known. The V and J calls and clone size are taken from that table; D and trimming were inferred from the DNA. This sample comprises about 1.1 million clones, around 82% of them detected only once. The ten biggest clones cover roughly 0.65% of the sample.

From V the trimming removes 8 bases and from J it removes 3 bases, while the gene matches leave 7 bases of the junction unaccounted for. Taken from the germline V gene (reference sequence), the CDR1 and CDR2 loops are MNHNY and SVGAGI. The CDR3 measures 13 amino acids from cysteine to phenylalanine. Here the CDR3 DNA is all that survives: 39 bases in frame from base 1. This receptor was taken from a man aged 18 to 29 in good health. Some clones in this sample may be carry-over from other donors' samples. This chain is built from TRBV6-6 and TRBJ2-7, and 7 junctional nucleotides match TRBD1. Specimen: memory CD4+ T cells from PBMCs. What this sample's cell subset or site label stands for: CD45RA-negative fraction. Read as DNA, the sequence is TGTGCCAGCCGTCAGGGACAGTACTACGAGCAGTACTTC. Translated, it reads CASRQGQYYEQYF.